What follows is one T cell receptor (beta chain) and its context. The sample originates from a study of blood T cell repertoires in COVID-19. Libraries were prepared by immunoSEQ multiplex PCR; TCRdb keeps only in-frame clonotypes and omits some of them. This table has 80,000 to 130,000 clones, over 85% appearing once. Sequencing was done on a sample of peripheral blood. This clonotype originated in a man aged 65-85 years with acute or convalescent COVID-19.

This chain's CDR3 is CASSLGAAQETQYF. The CDR3 nucleotides read TGTGCCAGCAGCTTAGGGGCAGCCCAAGAGACCCAGTACTTC. J is TRBJ2-5 and V is TRBV11-2; D remains ambiguous. The CDR3 spans 14 residues. CDR1 is SGHAT, CDR2 FQNNGV, per germline. Trimming removed 1 base from V and 1 base from J, with 7 bases in between.